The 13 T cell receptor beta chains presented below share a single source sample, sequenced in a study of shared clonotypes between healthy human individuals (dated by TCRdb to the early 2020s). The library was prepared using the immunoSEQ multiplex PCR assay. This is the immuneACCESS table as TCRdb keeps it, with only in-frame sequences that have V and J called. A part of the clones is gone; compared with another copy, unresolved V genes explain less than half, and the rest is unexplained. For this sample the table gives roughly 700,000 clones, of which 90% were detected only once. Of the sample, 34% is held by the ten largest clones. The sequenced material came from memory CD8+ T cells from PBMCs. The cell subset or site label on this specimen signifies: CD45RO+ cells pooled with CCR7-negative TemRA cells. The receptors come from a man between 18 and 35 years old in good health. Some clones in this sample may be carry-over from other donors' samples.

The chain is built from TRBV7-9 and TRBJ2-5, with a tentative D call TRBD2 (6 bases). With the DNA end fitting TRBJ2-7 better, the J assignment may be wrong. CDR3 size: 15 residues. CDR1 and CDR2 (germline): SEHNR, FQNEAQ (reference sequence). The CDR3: CASSLVGGPAYEQYF. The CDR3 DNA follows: TGTGCCAGCAGCTTAGTCGGGGGACCAGCCTACGAGCAGTACTTC.

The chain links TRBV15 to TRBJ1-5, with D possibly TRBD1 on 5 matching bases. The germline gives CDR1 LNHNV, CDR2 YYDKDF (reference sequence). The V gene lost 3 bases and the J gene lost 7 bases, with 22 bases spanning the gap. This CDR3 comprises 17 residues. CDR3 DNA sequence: TGTGCCACCAGCAGCACTCTCGAGGGGAGGGATTGGCAGCCCCAGCATTTT. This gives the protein CATSSTLEGRDWQPQHF.

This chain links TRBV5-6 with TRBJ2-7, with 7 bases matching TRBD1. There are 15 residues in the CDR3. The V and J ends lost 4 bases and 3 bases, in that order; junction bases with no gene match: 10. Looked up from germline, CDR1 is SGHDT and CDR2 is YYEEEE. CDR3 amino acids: CASSLYPGQSYEQYF. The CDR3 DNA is TGTGCCAGCAGCCTTTACCCGGGACAGAGCTACGAGCAGTACTTC. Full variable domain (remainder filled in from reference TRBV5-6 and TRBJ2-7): DAGVTQSPTHLIKTRGQQVTLRCSPKSGHDTVSWYQQALGQGPQFIFQYYEEEERQRGNFPDRFSGHQFPNYSSELNVNALLLGDSALYLCASSLYPGQSYEQYFGPGTRLTVT.

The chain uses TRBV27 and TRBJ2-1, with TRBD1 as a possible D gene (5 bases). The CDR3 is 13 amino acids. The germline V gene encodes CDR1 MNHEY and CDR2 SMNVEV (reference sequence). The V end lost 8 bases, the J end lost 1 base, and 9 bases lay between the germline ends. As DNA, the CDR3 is TGTGCCAGCCAACCAGGGTCCTACAATGAGCAGTTCTTC. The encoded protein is CASQPGSYNEQFF.

CDR3 sequence: CASSFDLTPYTDTQYF. CDR3 DNA sequence: TGTGCCAGCAGCTTTGACTTGACTCCTTACACAGATACGCAGTATTTT. This chain joins TRBV7-8 and TRBJ2-3; D remains unclear. Trimming removed 3 bases at V and 2 bases at J, with 15 bases between. Germline lookup yields CDR1 SGHVS and CDR2 FQNEAQ. CDR3 length equals 16 residues.

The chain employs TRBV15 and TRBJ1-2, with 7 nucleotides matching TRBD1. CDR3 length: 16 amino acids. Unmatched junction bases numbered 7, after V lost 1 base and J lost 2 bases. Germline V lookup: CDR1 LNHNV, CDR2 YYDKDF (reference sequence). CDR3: CATSRVGAGGNYGYTF. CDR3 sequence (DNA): TGTGCCACCAGCAGAGTCGGGGCAGGGGGGAACTATGGCTACACCTTC.

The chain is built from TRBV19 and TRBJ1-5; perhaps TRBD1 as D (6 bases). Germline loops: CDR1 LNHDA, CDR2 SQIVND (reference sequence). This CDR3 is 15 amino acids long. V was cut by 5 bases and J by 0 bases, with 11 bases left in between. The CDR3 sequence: CASSFTGFSNQPQHF. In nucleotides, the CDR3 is TGTGCCAGTAGTTTCACAGGGTTTAGCAATCAGCCCCAGCATTTT.

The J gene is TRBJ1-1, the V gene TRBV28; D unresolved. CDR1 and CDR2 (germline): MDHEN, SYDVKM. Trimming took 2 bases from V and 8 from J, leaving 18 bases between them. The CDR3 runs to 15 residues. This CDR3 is CASSLSPPWPHEAFF. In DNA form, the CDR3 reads TGTGCCAGCAGTTTAAGTCCTCCGTGGCCCCACGAAGCTTTCTTT.

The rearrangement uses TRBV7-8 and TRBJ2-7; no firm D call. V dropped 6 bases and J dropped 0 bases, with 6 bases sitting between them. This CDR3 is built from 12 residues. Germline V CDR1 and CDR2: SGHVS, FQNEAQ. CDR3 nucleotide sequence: TGTGCCAGCAGGTCAAGCTCCTACGAGCAGTACTTC. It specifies CASRSSSYEQYF.

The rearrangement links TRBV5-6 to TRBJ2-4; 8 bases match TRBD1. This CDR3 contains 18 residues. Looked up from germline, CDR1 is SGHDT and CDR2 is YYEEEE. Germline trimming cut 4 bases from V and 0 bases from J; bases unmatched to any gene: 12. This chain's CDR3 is CASSEGQGPSLAKNIQYF. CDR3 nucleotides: TGTGCCAGCAGCGAAGGACAGGGTCCTTCGCTAGCCAAAAACATTCAGTACTTC.

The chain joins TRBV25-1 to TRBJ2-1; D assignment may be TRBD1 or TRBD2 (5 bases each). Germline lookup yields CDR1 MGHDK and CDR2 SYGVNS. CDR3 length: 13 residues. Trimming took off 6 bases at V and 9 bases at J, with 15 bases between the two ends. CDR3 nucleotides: TGTGCCAGCAGCGGAATGGGACGGGGTGAGCAGTTCTTC. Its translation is CASSGMGRGEQFF. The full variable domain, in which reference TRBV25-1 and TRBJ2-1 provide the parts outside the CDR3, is EADIYQTPRYLVIGTGKKITLECSQTMGHDKMYWYQQDPGMELHLIHYSYGVNSTEKGDLSSESTVSRIRTEHFPLTLESARPSHTSQYLCASSGMGRGEQFFGPGTRLTVL.

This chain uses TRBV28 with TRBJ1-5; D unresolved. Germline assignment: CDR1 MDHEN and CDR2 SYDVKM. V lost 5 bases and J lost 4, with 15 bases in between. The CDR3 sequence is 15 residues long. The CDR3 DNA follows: TGTGCCAGCAGTGTAGCGGTGGATACAAATCAGCCCCAGCATTTT. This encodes CASSVAVDTNQPQHF.

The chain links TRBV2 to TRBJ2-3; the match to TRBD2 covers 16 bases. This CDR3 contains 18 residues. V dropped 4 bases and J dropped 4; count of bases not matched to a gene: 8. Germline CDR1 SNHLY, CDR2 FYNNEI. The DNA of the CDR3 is TGTGCCAGCAGTGGAGGGACTAGCGGGAGGGCCGGGTCAGATACGCAGTATTTT. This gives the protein CASSGGTSGRAGSDTQYF.